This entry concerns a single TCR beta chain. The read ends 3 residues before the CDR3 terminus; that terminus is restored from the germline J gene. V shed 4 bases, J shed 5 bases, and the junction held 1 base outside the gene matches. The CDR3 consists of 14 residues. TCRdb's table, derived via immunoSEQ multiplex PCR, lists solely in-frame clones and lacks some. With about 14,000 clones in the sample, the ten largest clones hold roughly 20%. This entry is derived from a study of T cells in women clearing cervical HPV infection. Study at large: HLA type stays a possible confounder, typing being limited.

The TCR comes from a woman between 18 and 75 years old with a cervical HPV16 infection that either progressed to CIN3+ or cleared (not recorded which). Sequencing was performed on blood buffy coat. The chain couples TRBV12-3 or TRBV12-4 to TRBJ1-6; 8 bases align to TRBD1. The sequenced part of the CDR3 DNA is TGTGCCAGCAGTTGGACAGGGAATAATTCACCC. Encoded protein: CASSWTGNNSP. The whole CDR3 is CASSWTGNNSPLHF.